This entry lists 7 T cell receptor beta chains sequenced from one sample in a study of identifying expanded T cells in peripheral blood. Clones were sequenced by immunoSEQ multiplex PCR, and TCRdb holds only the in-frame ones, with some missing. The sample has around 82,000 clones; 80% to 85% are singletons. Sequencing was performed on blood. These receptors originate from a person aged 18 to 70 in good health.

This clone has more than one count but fewer than ten. The chain links TRBV9 to TRBJ1-1, with a weak D call TRBD1 (6 bases). V shed 2 bases and J shed 0 bases, with 11 bases lying between them. Per the germline V gene, CDR1 is SGDLS and CDR2 is YYNGEE. The CDR3 contains 15 residues. CDR3 DNA: TGTGCCAGCAGCGTCCGCGGGGGCGTGAACACTGAAGCTTTCTTT. This sequence encodes CASSVRGGVNTEAFF.

The CDR3 DNA reads TGTGCCAGCAGCTCCTACGGAGGGGACACTGAAGCTTTCTTT. Protein: CASSSYGGDTEAFF. The rearrangement joins TRBV7-8 to TRBJ1-1; tentative D call: TRBD1 (5 bases). Trimming pared 4 bases from V and 3 bases from J, leaving 12 bases between. The length of the CDR3 is 14 residues. CDR1 is SGHVS, CDR2 FQNEAQ, per germline.

The chain uses TRBV6-5 and TRBJ2-7; D is perhaps TRBD2 (5 bases). The CDR3 consists of 15 residues. The V end lost 5 bases, the J end lost 0 bases, and 14 bases lay between the germline ends. Germline lookup yields CDR1 MNHEY and CDR2 SVGAGI. The CDR3 bases are TGTGCCAGCAGTCCCTCGGACGGACTCTCCTACGAGCAGTACTTC. Its translation is CASSPSDGLSYEQYF.

The chain joins TRBV6-1 to TRBJ1-5; the D gene is possibly TRBD1 (6 bases). V lost 3 bases and J 7 bases, leaving 16 bases between the germline ends. This CDR3 is 15 amino acids long. CDR1 MNHNS and CDR2 SASEGT come from the germline V gene. The DNA of the CDR3 is TGTGCCAGCAGTGACCTAAACAGGGAATTCCAGCCCCAGCATTTT. Translation: CASSDLNREFQPQHF.

CDR3 region: CASSLDKRTQYF. CDR3 nucleotide sequence: TGTGCCAGCAGCTTAGATAAGAGGACCCAGTACTTC. The rearrangement joins TRBV11-3 to TRBJ2-5; D unclear. Germline V gene lookup returns CDR1 SGHNT and CDR2 YENEEA. The CDR3 is 12 amino acids. V dropped 0 bases and J dropped 7 bases, with 6 bases sitting between them.

The DNA of the CDR3 is TGTGCCAGCAGCTTAGATAGTCTGGGTGGGGAGCTGTTTTTT. Translated, it gives CASSLDSLGGELFF. This rearrangement joins TRBV11-2 to TRBJ2-2; no clear D gene. V dropped 0 bases and J dropped 8 bases, with 10 bases sitting between them. Germline V gene sequence: CDR1 SGHAT, CDR2 FQNNGV. The CDR3 runs to 14 residues.

The chain couples TRBV13 to TRBJ2-1; 7 nucleotides align to TRBD2. V shed 3 bases and J 3 bases; nucleotides not matched to a gene: 5. Per the germline V gene, CDR1 is PRHDT and CDR2 is FYEKMQ (reference sequence). This CDR3 has 15 residues. The CDR3 sequence: CASSFVAGDYNEQFF. CDR3 in DNA: TGTGCCAGCAGCTTTGTGGCGGGAGACTACAATGAGCAGTTCTTC.